The clone carrying this T cell receptor (beta chain) was counted once. What it binds is unknown. This specimen comes from a study of OX40 agonist ivuxolimab in advanced cancers. Across the whole study: The study gave patients intravenous ivuxolimab at 0.01 to 10 mg/kg every 2 weeks. In three patients, partial responses were observed, one with hepatocellular carcinoma and two with cutaneous melanoma.

Germline V gene data show CDR1 as SGHVS and CDR2 as FQNEAQ. Trimming pared 2 bases from V and 4 bases from J, leaving 10 bases between. CDR3 length equals 14 residues. Whole-study results and caveats: The study found that CD8+ T cells averaged more expanded clones than CD4+. At 0.1 to 3.0 mg/kg and by week 6, CD4+ and CD8+ T cells in the blood had expanded clonally.

Some clones are missing from TCRdb's copy, which holds only in-frame ones; the method was immunoSEQ multiplex PCR. The table records about 79,000 clones, around 94% of them present only once. Material: CD4+ or CD8+ T cells sorted from blood, obtained in a trial of the OX40 agonist ivuxolimab. The V and J genes are TRBV7-8 and TRBJ2-3; D is unclear. This receptor was identified in an adult with an advanced solid tumor such as melanoma, head and neck, liver or kidney cancer. CDR3 nucleotide sequence: TGTGCCAGCAGCTTATCTTTAGCAGCAGATACGCAGTATTTT. Translated, it gives CASSLSLAADTQYF. Filled out from reference TRBV7-8 and TRBJ2-3, the complete variable domain reads GAGVSQSPRYKVAKRGQDVALRCDPISGHVSLFWYQQALGQGPEFLTYFQNEAQLDKSGLPSDRFFAERPEGSVSTLKIQRTQQEDSAVYLCASSLSLAADTQYFGPGTRLTVL.